This is a list of T cell receptor beta chains from one sample in a study of molecular identifiers for immune sequencing clone quantification. Using its own MiXCR run on the PCR reads, TCRdb lists one record per CDR3 protein. The table shows approximately 320,000 distinct CDR3 sequences, with 24% occurring only once. The source material was naive CD8+ T cells from blood, with Jurkat cell RNA spiked in. The receptors come from a human donor in good health. Some libraries in this study had Jurkat cell RNA spiked in. The CDR3 runs from the conserved cysteine through the conserved F or W. Fields, in order: J gene, D gene, V gene, clone size, CDR3 DNA, CDR3 protein. D genes are given only for firm matches. Rows may omit the clone size; those that give it use once, few, many or a size class.

TRBJ1-1,.,TRBV29-1,many,TGCAGCGTTGACCACATCGGGAGTTTAACAACTGAAGCTTTCTTT,CSVDHIGSLTTEAFF
TRBJ1-4,.,TRBV9,many,TGTGCCAGCAGCGTAGCGGGGGGCGTGAGTGAAAAACTGTTTTTT,CASSVAGGVSEKLFF
TRBJ1-1,.,TRBV12-3/TRBV12-4,many,TGTGCCAGCAGCTCGGGGGCTGAAGCTTTCTTT,CASSSGAEAFF
TRBJ1-4,.,TRBV20-1,many,TGCAGTGCTAGACATGAAAAACTGTTTTTT,CSARHEKLFF
TRBJ2-7,TRBD1,TRBV7-9,many,TGTGCCAGCAGCACCCGGGACAGGAATTTCTACGAGCAGTACTTC,CASSTRDRNFYEQYF
TRBJ2-7,.,TRBV28,many,TGTGCCAGCAGTTTAAGCAGCTCCTACGAGCAGTACTTC,CASSLSSSYEQYF
TRBJ2-7,.,TRBV27,.,TGTGCCAGCAGCACGAGGAAAGCCCCATCCTACGAGCAGTACTTC,CASSTRKAPSYEQYF
TRBJ1-2,.,TRBV6-6,.,TGTGCCAGCACTGAGGTCCACACGTCTAACTATGGCTACACCTTC,CASTEVHTSNYGYTF
TRBJ2-5,.,TRBV27,.,TGTGCCCGCCGTCCACTCGTGTTGGGAGCGGCGCCCCCGTACTTC,CARRPLVLGAAPPYF
TRBJ1-3,.,TRBV6-6,.,TGTGCCAGCAGTCAGACCGGGCTTCACGGGGACACCATATATTTT,CASSQTGLHGDTIYF
TRBJ2-7,.,TRBV6-2/TRBV6-3,few,TGTGCCAGCCTCTCCCCCCGGGACCCTCGGGGCGAGCAGTACTTC,CASLSPRDPRGEQYF
TRBJ2-1,TRBD2,TRBV6-2/TRBV6-3,few,TGTGCCAGCAGTTACTCGCATACTTTCATACTAGCGGGAGATGGGAATGAGCAGTTCTTC,CASSYSHTFILAGDGNEQFF
TRBJ1-5,.,TRBV27,few,TGTGCCAGCAGTTTAAACGGACAAAATCAGCCCCAGCATTTT,CASSLNGQNQPQHF
TRBJ1-5,.,TRBV14,.,TGTGCCAGCAGCGAGAGGGGGTCCAATCAGCCCCAGCATTTT,CASSERGSNQPQHF
TRBJ1-5,TRBD1,TRBV12-5,.,TGTGCTAGTGGTTTGGTAGAGGGACAGCCCTATCAGCCCCAGCATTTT,CASGLVEGQPYQPQHF
TRBJ2-1,.,TRBV28,many,TGTGCCAGCAGTTTATTGGTGGGTAGCTCCTACAATGAGCAGTTCTTC,CASSLLVGSSYNEQFF
TRBJ2-3,.,TRBV19,many,TGTGCCAGTACAGGGGAAAGCACAGATACGCAGTATTTT,CASTGESTDTQYF
TRBJ2-3,.,TRBV9,many,TGTGCCAGCAGCGTAGGGGGGGCAGATACGCAGTATTTT,CASSVGGADTQYF
TRBJ2-3,.,TRBV3-1,few,TGTGCCAGCAGCCAAGAGCCGTATAGCGATACTAGCACAGATACGCAGTATTTT,CASSQEPYSDTSTDTQYF
TRBJ2-3,.,TRBV5-1,few,TGCGCCAGCAGCTTGGTGGGGTACGCTAGCACAGATACGCAGTATTTT,CASSLVGYASTDTQYF
TRBJ2-2,.,TRBV6-2/TRBV6-3,.,TGTGCCAGCAGTTACCCCCAGAGGGACACCGGGGAGCTGTTTTTT,CASSYPQRDTGELFF
TRBJ1-5,.,TRBV20-1,many,TGCAGTGCTAGAGGGTCTTTGGATCAGCCCCAGCATTTT,CSARGSLDQPQHF
TRBJ2-5,TRBD1,TRBV20-1,many,TGCAGTGCTAGACCGGGACAGTTAAGACAAGAGACCCAGTACTTC,CSARPGQLRQETQYF
TRBJ2-1,.,TRBV6-1,.,TGTGCCAGCATCGAGTACGTCAGCAGGTCCTACAATGAGCAGTTCTTC,CASIEYVSRSYNEQFF
TRBJ2-7,TRBD2,TRBV30,few,TGTGCCTGGAGTGTACGACTAGCGGAGACCTTCTCCTACGAGCAGTACTTC,CAWSVRLAETFSYEQYF
TRBJ1-1,.,TRBV9,once,TGTGCCGGCAGCCAACTGGGGGTTGAAGCTTTCTTT,CAGSQLGVEAFF
TRBJ2-3,.,TRBV11-3,few,TGTGCCAGCAGCCCAGGCAGTGGCACGCAGTATTTT,CASSPGSGTQYF
TRBJ1-1,.,TRBV2,.,TGTGCCAGCACCCACGGGGGGGGAAGTCAAACTGAAGCTTTCTTT,CASTHGGGSQTEAFF